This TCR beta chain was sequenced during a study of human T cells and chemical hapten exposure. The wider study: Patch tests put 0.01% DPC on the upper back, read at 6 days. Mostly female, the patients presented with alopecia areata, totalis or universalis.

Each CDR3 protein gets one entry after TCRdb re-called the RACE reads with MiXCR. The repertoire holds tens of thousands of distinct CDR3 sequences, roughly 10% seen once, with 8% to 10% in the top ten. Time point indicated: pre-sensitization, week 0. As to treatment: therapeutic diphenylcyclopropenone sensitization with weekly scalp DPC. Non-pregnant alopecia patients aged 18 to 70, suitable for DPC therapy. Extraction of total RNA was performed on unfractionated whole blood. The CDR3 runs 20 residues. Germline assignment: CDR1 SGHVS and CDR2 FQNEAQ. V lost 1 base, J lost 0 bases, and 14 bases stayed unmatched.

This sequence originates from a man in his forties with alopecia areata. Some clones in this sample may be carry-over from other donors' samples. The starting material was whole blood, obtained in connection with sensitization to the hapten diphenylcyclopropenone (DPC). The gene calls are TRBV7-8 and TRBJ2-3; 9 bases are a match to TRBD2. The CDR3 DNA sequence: TGTGCCAGCAGCTTAGGGGAGGCAGCGGGAGGCTTTTCTAGCACAGATACGCAGTATTTT. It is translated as CASSLGEAAGGFSSTDTQYF.